This TCR beta chain was sequenced during a study of cytomegalovirus exposure and HLA in healthy donors. On the study more broadly: In a previous analysis, nearly 120 million unique TCR beta sequences were found from about 190 million T cells. General observations from the study: CMV serostatus alone was available as immune exposure information. A later analysis reportedly found fewer N-insertions in an Asian-associated ancestry cluster than the approximately 660-donor mean.

This clone was observed a handful of times. Its antigen is undetermined. PCR employed 60 Vbeta and 13 Jbeta primers. TCRdb keeps only in-frame clones here, not all; method: immunoSEQ multiplex PCR. The table lists some 74,000 clones, 80% of them singletons. Trimming took off 7 bases at V and 2 bases at J, with 13 bases between the two ends. Germline assignment: CDR1 SGDLS and CDR2 YYNGEE. CDR3 length: 14 amino acids. The V and J genes are TRBV9 and TRBJ1-3; perhaps TRBD1 as D (5 bases). The sequenced material came from PBMCs. This clonotype was sampled from a male donor in good health and CMV-seronegative. CDR3 loop: CASSQGSPGNTIYF. In DNA, the CDR3 is TGTGCCAGCTCTCAGGGAAGTCCTGGAAACACCATATATTTT. Full variable domain (rest looked up from reference TRBV9 and TRBJ1-3): DSGVTQTPKHLITATGQRVTLRCSPRSGDLSVYWYQQSLDQGLQFLIQYYNGEERAKGNILERFSAQQFPDLHSELNLSSLELGDSALYFCASSQGSPGNTIYFGEGSWLTVV.